This TCR beta chain is drawn from a study of tumor-infiltrating lymphocytes in primary liver carcinoma. Study-wide findings and caveats: Overlap in tumor-adjacent and tumor-blood pairs fell below that of tumor region pairs. Appearing in all five tumor regions was true of only about 7.5-25% of top clones.

Starting material for RNA and DNA co-extraction consisted of roughly 19-31 mg of unsorted bulk tissue. Each participant had primary liver carcinoma, and surgical resection was the treatment. With 500 to 650 ng total RNA as template and a constant-region primer, TCR beta cDNA was made. A slightly modified ARM-PCR protocol with three nested multiplex PCR rounds produced these TCR beta libraries. TCRdb reprocessed the multiplex PCR reads with MiXCR, giving one entry per CDR3 protein. The table includes approximately 100,000 distinct CDR3 sequences, around 73% detected once. Concerning this clonotype: Antigen: not known. A much larger clonotype is one base distant, so this may be a read error.

Sequencing input: liver tumor tissue from sampling region 2. Described subset: tumor region T2, inferior pole. This clonotype was sampled from a woman in her sixties with primary liver carcinoma and hepatitis B virus infection.

The CDR3 here is CARSPRNEQFF. The CDR3 DNA is TGTGCCCGTTCCCCGAGGAATGAGCAGTTCTTC. The chain uses TRBV30 and TRBJ2-1; D unresolved. CDR1 GTSNPN and CDR2 SVGIG come from the germline V gene (reference sequence). With 8 bases removed from V and 7 bases from J, the gap between germline ends came to 12 bases. The CDR3 extends over 11 amino acids.